Listed below are T cell receptor beta chains from one sample, sequenced in a study of human T cells and chemical hapten exposure. TCRdb re-analysed the RACE reads in MiXCR, keeping a single row per CDR3 protein. The table lists approximately 400,000 distinct CDR3 sequences, around 5.5% of them singletons. The source material was whole blood, sampled in connection with sensitization to the hapten diphenylcyclopropenone (DPC). These receptors were taken from a woman in her 50s with alopecia areata. Some clones in this sample may be carry-over from other donors' samples. CDR3s include the opening cysteine and the closing phenylalanine or tryptophan. A D gene is named only where the DNA matches it firmly. Rows give clone size only sometimes, using once, few, many, or a class for an expanded clone.

clone_size	v_call	j_call	d_call	cdr3_aa	cdr3_nt
few	TRBV5-6	TRBJ1-1	TRBD1	CASSLLGQGAVSTEAFF	TGTGCCAGCAGCCTCTTGGGACAGGGGGCTGTCTCTACTGAAGCTTTCTTT
many	TRBV13	TRBJ2-7	-	CASSLGVEQYF	TGTGCCAGCAGCTTAGGGGTCGAGCAGTACTTC
many	TRBV28	TRBJ1-2	-	CASSLKGYGYTF	TGTGCCAGCAGTTTAAAAGGCTATGGCTACACCTTC
few	TRBV6-1	TRBJ2-3	TRBD2	CASSGLFTAGTRKGNTQYF	TGTGCCAGCAGTGGCCTCTTCACTGCCGGGACTAGGAAAGGGAATACGCAGTATTTT
many	TRBV28	TRBJ2-7	-	CASSLFTDMEQYF	TGTGCCAGCAGTTTATTCACGGATATGGAGCAGTACTTC
few	TRBV7-9	TRBJ2-4	TRBD1	CASSNDGQGVDIQYF	TGTGCCAGCAGCAACGATGGACAGGGTGTAGACATTCAGTACTTC
few	TRBV27	TRBJ1-3	-	CASGFRPGDTIYF	TGTGCCAGCGGTTTCCGTCCAGGAGACACCATATATTTT
few	TRBV12-3/TRBV12-4	TRBJ2-7	-	CATGGRGTYEQYF	TGTGCCACCGGGGGCAGGGGGACCTACGAGCAGTACTTC
few	TRBV18	TRBJ2-5	TRBD1	CASSPGTGDETQYF	TGTGCCAGCTCACCCGGGACAGGTGATGAGACCCAGTACTTC
many	TRBV7-2	TRBJ2-3	-	CASSLVRLAAAGQYF	TGTGCCAGCAGCTTAGTCCGCCTAGCCGCCGCGGGGCAGTATTTT
-	TRBV29-1	TRBJ2-3	-	CSVLRDPYGADTQYF	TGCAGCGTTCTCCGGGACCCCTACGGCGCAGATACGCAGTATTTT
many	TRBV24-1	TRBJ1-2	-	CATSGTAAGYTF	TGTGCCACCAGTGGGACAGCGGCCGGCTACACCTTC
-	TRBV2	TRBJ2-3	-	CASSEARADTQYF	TGTGCCAGCAGTGAAGCGCGGGCCGATACGCAGTATTTT
many	TRBV29-1	TRBJ2-1	-	CSVRGNRVYNEQFF	TGCAGCGTTAGGGGCAACCGAGTATACAATGAGCAGTTCTTC
-	TRBV20-1	TRBJ2-3	-	CSASKGAADTQYF	TGCAGTGCTAGCAAGGGAGCGGCAGATACGCAGTATTTT
many	TRBV5-4	TRBJ2-5	TRBD2	CASSFQRGGSETQYF	TGTGCCAGCAGCTTCCAGCGGGGGGGATCAGAGACCCAGTACTTC
many	TRBV6-5	TRBJ2-1	TRBD1	CASRDTSGGRNEQFF	TGTGCCAGCAGAGATACATCAGGGGGTAGGAATGAGCAGTTCTTC
few	TRBV29-1	TRBJ2-1	TRBD1	CSVRVTGGALDEQFF	TGCAGCGTTCGGGTGACAGGGGGCGCGTTAGATGAGCAGTTCTTC
-	TRBV15	TRBJ2-2	-	CATSGWDGSTGELFF	TGTGCCACCAGCGGCTGGGACGGTTCCACCGGGGAGCTGTTTTTT
-	TRBV12-3/TRBV12-4	TRBJ1-6	-	CASSRTAKGSPLHF	TGTGCCAGCAGTCGGACAGCGAAGGGTTCACCCCTCCACTTT
-	TRBV29-1	TRBJ1-2	-	CSVLPNPGGPGQGYTF	TGCAGCGTTCTCCCAAACCCCGGGGGCCCGGGCCAAGGCTACACCTTC
many	TRBV28	TRBJ2-7	TRBD2	CASSFLGREGFYEQYF	TGTGCCAGCAGTTTCCTAGGACGGGAGGGGTTTTACGAGCAGTACTTC
few	TRBV18	TRBJ1-1	-	CASSQSAGTLNTEAFF	TGTGCCAGCTCCCAGTCGGCGGGAACTCTGAACACTGAAGCTTTCTTT
few	TRBV7-2	TRBJ1-6	-	CASSLGVGGPPLHF	TGTGCCAGCAGCTTAGGGGTGGGAGGGCCACCCCTCCACTTT
-	TRBV29-1	TRBJ2-7	TRBD1	CSVQTGGGYEQYF	TGCAGCGTCCAAACAGGGGGCGGATACGAGCAGTACTTC
many	TRBV12-3/TRBV12-4	TRBJ2-7	TRBD2	CASSRGTSASYEQYF	TGTGCCAGCAGTAGAGGGACTAGCGCCTCCTACGAGCAGTACTTC
-	TRBV20-1	TRBJ1-4	TRBD1	CSAHPVTGARKLFF	TGCAGTGCCCACCCCGTTACAGGGGCCCGCAAACTGTTTTTT
many	TRBV25-1	TRBJ2-7	-	CASSGSTKVRGFIEQYF	TGTGCCAGCAGTGGCTCGACTAAGGTCCGGGGCTTCATCGAGCAGTACTTC
many	TRBV5-1	TRBJ2-7	-	CASSPDRLSYEQYF	TGCGCCAGCAGCCCCGACAGACTCTCCTACGAGCAGTACTTC
-	TRBV7-8	TRBJ2-1	TRBD2	CASSLGAGVGDEQFF	TGTGCCAGCAGCTTAGGGGCGGGAGTTGGGGATGAGCAGTTCTTC
many	TRBV7-6	TRBJ1-5	TRBD1	CASSPSPGQFNQPQHF	TGTGCCAGCAGCCCGTCCCCGGGACAGTTTAATCAGCCCCAGCATTTT
-	TRBV6-5	TRBJ1-3	TRBD1	CASSYSPGQGSGNTIYF	TGTGCCAGCAGTTACTCTCCGGGACAGGGTTCCGGAAACACCATATATTTT
-	TRBV7-8	TRBJ2-2	TRBD1	CASRPRTGKPGELFF	TGTGCCAGCAGACCCCGGACAGGGAAACCCGGGGAGCTGTTTTTT
many	TRBV28	TRBJ2-7	TRBD2	CASSPRAGVIYEQYF	TGTGCCAGCAGTCCGCGCGCGGGGGTGATCTACGAGCAGTACTTC
-	TRBV2	TRBJ1-6	-	CASSEASNSPLHF	TGTGCCAGCAGTGAAGCCTCCAATTCACCCCTCCACTTT
many	TRBV6-5	TRBJ1-1	-	CASSSQGLNTEAFF	TGTGCCAGCAGTTCTCAGGGTTTGAACACTGAAGCTTTCTTT
-	TRBV10-3	TRBJ2-4	TRBD2	CAISETGGQLAKNIQYF	TGTGCCATCAGCGAGACGGGGGGGCAACTAGCCAAAAACATTCAGTACTTC
many	TRBV5-1	TRBJ2-7	-	CASSLPSREQYF	TGCGCCAGCAGCTTACCTTCCCGCGAGCAGTACTTC
-	TRBV6-1	TRBJ1-5	-	CASSMGINQPQHF	TGTGCCAGCAGTATGGGAATTAATCAGCCCCAGCATTTT
-	TRBV19	TRBJ2-3	-	CASGGWNTQYF	TGTGCCAGTGGCGGGTGGAATACGCAGTATTTT
few	TRBV15	TRBJ2-7	-	CATSGGTGSYEQYF	TGTGCCACCAGCGGGGGAACAGGCTCCTACGAGCAGTACTTC
many	TRBV19	TRBJ2-5	-	CASRLGTQETQYF	TGTGCCAGTCGACTAGGGACTCAAGAGACCCAGTACTTC
few	TRBV18	TRBJ1-4	-	CASSLWVTTEEKLFF	TGTGCCAGCTCCCTTTGGGTCACCACAGAGGAAAAACTGTTTTTT
many	TRBV30	TRBJ1-3	-	CAWNAFSGNTIYF	TGTGCCTGGAACGCATTCTCTGGAAACACCATATATTTT
many	TRBV12-3/TRBV12-4	TRBJ2-5	-	CASTWDGQETQYF	TGTGCCAGCACCTGGGACGGGCAAGAGACCCAGTACTTC
-	TRBV12-3/TRBV12-4	TRBJ1-5	-	CASSGLNSNQPQHF	TGTGCCAGCAGTGGACTGAATAGCAATCAGCCCCAGCATTTT
many	TRBV6-5	TRBJ2-7	TRBD2	CASSSVSGVYEQYF	TGTGCCAGCAGTTCGGTTAGCGGGGTGTACGAGCAGTACTTC
few	TRBV2	TRBJ2-3	-	CASKGEVTSTDTQYF	TGTGCCAGCAAGGGAGAAGTCACTAGCACAGATACGCAGTATTTT
many	TRBV6-2/TRBV6-3	TRBJ2-1	-	CASSPVAHEQFF	TGTGCCAGCAGCCCTGTAGCCCATGAGCAGTTCTTC
few	TRBV5-1	TRBJ2-1	TRBD1	CASSSGQGANEQFF	TGCGCCAGCAGTTCGGGACAGGGGGCTAATGAGCAGTTCTTC
many	TRBV9	TRBJ2-1	-	CASSAPGVEQFF	TGTGCCAGCAGCGCCCCGGGAGTAGAGCAGTTCTTC
few	TRBV3-1	TRBJ2-2	TRBD1	CASSQLTGTYTGELFF	TGTGCCAGCAGCCAGCTGACAGGGACATATACCGGGGAGCTGTTTTTT
many	TRBV6-6	TRBJ2-7	-	CASSSDREQYF	TGTGCCAGCAGTTCCGACAGGGAGCAGTACTTC
-	TRBV5-5	TRBJ2-2	TRBD2	CASSHTSGGLGELFF	TGTGCCAGCAGCCACACTAGCGGGGGGCTCGGGGAGCTGTTTTTT
few	TRBV12-3/TRBV12-4	TRBJ1-6	-	CASTRAADSPLHF	TGTGCCAGCACCCGGGCCGCGGATTCACCCCTCCACTTT
many	TRBV29-1	TRBJ2-1	TRBD2	CSVDVAGGSWRQFF	TGCAGCGTGGACGTAGCGGGAGGGTCCTGGCGGCAGTTCTTC
many	TRBV5-6	TRBJ1-1	-	CASSFTLTEAFF	TGTGCCAGCAGCTTCACACTGACTGAAGCTTTCTTT